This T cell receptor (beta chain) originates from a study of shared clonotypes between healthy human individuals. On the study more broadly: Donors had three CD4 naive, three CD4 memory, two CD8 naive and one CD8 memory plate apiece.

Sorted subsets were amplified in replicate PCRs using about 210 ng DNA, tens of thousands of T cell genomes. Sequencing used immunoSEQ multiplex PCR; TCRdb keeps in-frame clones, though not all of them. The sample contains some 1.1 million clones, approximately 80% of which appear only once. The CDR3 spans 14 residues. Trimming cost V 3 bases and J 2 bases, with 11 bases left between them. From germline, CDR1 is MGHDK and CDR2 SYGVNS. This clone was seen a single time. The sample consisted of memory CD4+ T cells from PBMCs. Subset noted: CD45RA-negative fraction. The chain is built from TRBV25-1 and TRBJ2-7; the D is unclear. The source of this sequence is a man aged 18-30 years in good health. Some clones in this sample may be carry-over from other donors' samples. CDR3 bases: TGTGCCAGCAGTGAGTTTAGTTACCCCTACGAGCAGTACTTC. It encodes CASSEFSYPYEQYF.